A selection of T cell receptor beta chains follows, all from one sample in a study of blood T cell repertoires in COVID-19. Some clones are missing from TCRdb's copy, which holds only in-frame ones; the method was immunoSEQ multiplex PCR. The table has 100,000 to 150,000 clones, 79% seen once. Material: peripheral blood. The receptors stem from a man aged 35-49 years with active or convalescent COVID-19. Both conserved end residues are part of each CDR3. A D gene is named only where the DNA matches it firmly. The listing skips clone size in some rows; elsewhere it reads once, few, many or a size class.

TRBJ2-7	14	TRBD1	TRBV19	-	TGTGCCAGTAGTAAGGGACAGGGCACTTCCGAGCAGTACTTC	CASSKGQGTSEQYF
TRBJ1-2	15	TRBD1	TRBV6-5	-	TGTGCCAGCAGTTACTTTACAGGGGGTTCTTACGGCTACACCTTC	CASSYFTGGSYGYTF
TRBJ1-2	15	-	TRBV15	-	TGTGCCACCAGCAGAGAACAGGGTCAAGTGGATGGCTACACCTTC	CATSREQGQVDGYTF
TRBJ1-3	15	-	TRBV9	-	TGTGCCAGCAGCGTAGATGGACATCCTGGAAACACCATATATTTT	CASSVDGHPGNTIYF
TRBJ2-3	14	-	TRBV15	-	TGTGCCACCAGAAGAGACTATAGCACAGATACGCAGTATTTT	CATRRDYSTDTQYF
TRBJ1-6	16	-	TRBV5-1	-	TGCGCCAGCAGCTTGGTATGGGCCCAGTATAAGTCACCCCTCCACTTT	CASSLVWAQYKSPLHF
TRBJ2-1	16	TRBD2	TRBV28	-	TGTGCCAGCAGTTTAAGCGGGGGACGCTCCTACAATGAGCAGTTCTTC	CASSLSGGRSYNEQFF
TRBJ2-6	14	-	TRBV27	-	TGTGCCAGCAGTCTCAGGTCTGGGGCCAACGTCCTGACTTTC	CASSLRSGANVLTF
TRBJ1-5	15	TRBD1	TRBV9	-	TGTGCCAGCAGCGAAACGGGACAGACAAATCAGCCCCAGCATTTT	CASSETGQTNQPQHF
TRBJ2-2	14	-	TRBV29-1	-	TGCAGCGTCGAAAGACAGGGAGGCACCGGGGAGCTGTTTTTT	CSVERQGGTGELFF
TRBJ1-1	14	TRBD1	TRBV28	-	TGTGCCAGCAGTCCTACCGGACAGGGGCTTTGGGCTTTCTTT	CASSPTGQGLWAFF
TRBJ2-7	15	TRBD2	TRBV25-1	-	TGTGCCAGCAGTGCCCCGGGAGGCCCCTCCTACGAGCAGTACTTC	CASSAPGGPSYEQYF
TRBJ1-5	14	-	TRBV28	many	TGTGCCAGCAGTTTACTCACCCCGCGGCAGCCCCAGCATTTT	CASSLLTPRQPQHF
TRBJ1-2	14	TRBD1	TRBV29-1	-	TGCAGCGTTGAGAGGGACAGAGAGAACTATGGCTACACCTTC	CSVERDRENYGYTF
TRBJ2-6	16	-	TRBV5-1	-	TGCGCCAGCAGCTTCGGGGGTATGCCTGGGGCCAACGTCCTGACTTTC	CASSFGGMPGANVLTF
TRBJ2-7	16	TRBD1	TRBV27	few	TGTGCCAGCAGTTTATCGGGGGGACAGGGCTCCTACGAGCAGTACTTC	CASSLSGGQGSYEQYF
TRBJ1-4	15	-	TRBV6-1	-	TGTGCCAGCAGTGAGCGGACAGCTTATAATGAAAAACTGTTTTTT	CASSERTAYNEKLFF
TRBJ2-3	15	TRBD1	TRBV30	once	TGTGCCTGGAGCGACGGACAGGGGCCCACAGATACGCAGTATTTT	CAWSDGQGPTDTQYF
TRBJ2-2	16	-	TRBV3-1/TRBV3-2	-	TGTGCCAGCAGCCTTAGACTAGGGACGAACACCGGGGAGCTGTTTTTT	CASSLRLGTNTGELFF
TRBJ2-1	15	-	TRBV6-6	-	TGTGCCAGCAGTTACTCAGGGGAGGCGTACAATGAGCAGTTCTTC	CASSYSGEAYNEQFF
TRBJ1-1	11	-	TRBV12-3/TRBV12-4	-	TGTGCCAGCAGCTCACAAACTGAAGCTTTCTTT	CASSSQTEAFF
TRBJ2-5	14	TRBD1	TRBV10-3	-	TGTGCCACCAGATCAACAGGGGCAGGGGAGACCCAGTACTTC	CATRSTGAGETQYF
TRBJ2-5	13	-	TRBV9	-	TGTGCCAGCGGCTCCGGGACTGAAGAGACCCAGTACTTC	CASGSGTEETQYF
TRBJ1-6	14	-	TRBV25-1	-	TGTGCCAGCAGTCCTGGGGGGAATAATTCACCCCTCCACTTT	CASSPGGNNSPLHF
TRBJ2-2	19	TRBD2	TRBV18	-	TGTGCCAGCTCACCCCGGGGACTAGCGGGGGTCGGCGACACCGGGGAGCTGTTTTTT	CASSPRGLAGVGDTGELFF
TRBJ2-7	11	TRBD2	TRBV24-1	-	TGTGCCACCAGTAGCGGGGGCGAGCAGTACTTC	CATSSGGEQYF
TRBJ1-5	15	-	TRBV2	-	TGTGCCAGCAGTTCTGACGGACTTCGTAATCAGCCCCAGCATTTT	CASSSDGLRNQPQHF
TRBJ1-2	15	TRBD1	TRBV7-9	-	TGTGCCAGCAGCTTAGTCCCCGGGACAGACTATGGCTACACCTTC	CASSLVPGTDYGYTF
TRBJ2-7	15	-	TRBV4-1	-	TGCGCCAGCAGCCGGATGGCAGGGGATGCGTACGAGCAGTACTTC	CASSRMAGDAYEQYF
TRBJ1-1	12	-	TRBV12-3/TRBV12-4	-	TGTGCCAGCAACGGGATGAACACTGAAGCTTTCTTT	CASNGMNTEAFF
TRBJ1-1	13	TRBD1	TRBV28	few	TGTGCCAGCAGGAGGACAGGGACTACTGAAGCTTTCTTT	CASRRTGTTEAFF
TRBJ1-1	12	-	TRBV30	-	TGTGCCTGGAACGCGGGACCACCAAAGGCTTTCTTT	CAWNAGPPKAFF
TRBJ2-5	14	-	TRBV6-1	once	TGTGCCAGCAGTGAATGGGGCCTCCAAGAGACCCAGTACTTC	CASSEWGLQETQYF
TRBJ1-6	14	TRBD1	TRBV19	-	TGTGCCAGTAGTCCCGAGGGGGCGAAATCACCCCTCCACTTT	CASSPEGAKSPLHF
TRBJ1-1	16	-	TRBV19	-	TGTGCCAGTAGTATACCAAGCCTCGGCCGCGGTACTGAAGCTTTCTTT	CASSIPSLGRGTEAFF
TRBJ2-3	15	TRBD2	TRBV4-1	-	TGCGCCAGCAGCCGGGGAAGCGGGGGAACAGATACGCAGTATTTT	CASSRGSGGTDTQYF
TRBJ1-2	16	-	TRBV4-2	-	TGTGCCAGCAGCCAAGATTTTCTCGCAGGAATGTATGGCTACACCTTC	CASSQDFLAGMYGYTF
TRBJ1-1	11	-	TRBV6-5	-	TGTGCCAGCAGCCGGGGCACTGAAGCTTTCTTT	CASSRGTEAFF
TRBJ1-5	15	-	TRBV9	-	TGTGCCAGCAGCGTAGCTTCAGGGATTGGACAGCCCCAGCATTTT	CASSVASGIGQPQHF
TRBJ1-1	16	TRBD1	TRBV5-1	-	TGCGCCAGCAGTCTCACGACAGGGAGCGGCGGGGCTGAAGCTTTCTTT	CASSLTTGSGGAEAFF
TRBJ2-3	15	-	TRBV5-1	-	TGCGCCAGCAGCTTGGTTAGCGGAACCACAGATACGCAGTATTTT	CASSLVSGTTDTQYF
TRBJ2-2	13	-	TRBV24-1	-	TGTGCCACCAGTGATTGGGAGAACGGGGAGCTGTTTTTT	CATSDWENGELFF
TRBJ2-2	17	TRBD2	TRBV7-6	few	TGTGCCAGCAGCGTATCCGGGACTAGCGGCCTCACCGGGGAGCTGTTTTTT	CASSVSGTSGLTGELFF
TRBJ1-1	13	-	TRBV30	few	TGTGCCTGGACTTGGGGGACTGGCACTGAAGCTTTCTTT	CAWTWGTGTEAFF
TRBJ2-7	14	TRBD1	TRBV19	-	TGTGCCAGTAGTAAGGGACAGGGAATTGGCGAGCAGTACTTC	CASSKGQGIGEQYF
TRBJ1-4	16	TRBD1	TRBV5-1	-	TGCGCCAGCAGCTTGTCAGGACAGGGACTGAATGAAAAACTGTTTTTT	CASSLSGQGLNEKLFF